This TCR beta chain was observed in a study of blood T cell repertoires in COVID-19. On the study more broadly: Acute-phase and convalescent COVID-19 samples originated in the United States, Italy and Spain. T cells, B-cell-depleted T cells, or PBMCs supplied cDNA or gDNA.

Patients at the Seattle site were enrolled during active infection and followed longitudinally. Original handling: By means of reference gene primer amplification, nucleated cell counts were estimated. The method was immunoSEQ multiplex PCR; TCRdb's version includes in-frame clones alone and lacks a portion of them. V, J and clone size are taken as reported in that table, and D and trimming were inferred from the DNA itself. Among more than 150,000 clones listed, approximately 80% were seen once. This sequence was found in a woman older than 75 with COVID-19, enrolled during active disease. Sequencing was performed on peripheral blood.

This CDR3 is CATSLQATDTQYF. CDR3 nucleotide sequence: TGTGCCACTAGCCTTCAGGCGACAGATACGCAGTATTTT. The chain recombines TRBV19 with TRBJ2-3; D is possibly TRBD2 (5 bases). The CDR3 runs to 13 residues. V lost 10 bases, J lost 3 bases, and 14 bases lay in between. Per germline, CDR1 LNHDA and CDR2 SQIVND (reference sequence).